This TCR beta chain was obtained from a study of monozygotic twins with inflammatory bowel disease. From the 5' RACE reads, TCRdb lists one entry per CDR3 protein and no DNA. The listing contains some 150,000 distinct CDR3 sequences. This CDR3 is built from 16 residues. Germline CDR1 and CDR2: SGHRS and YFSETQ. What was sequenced was blood. This chain joins TRBV5-1 and TRBJ2-1; TCRdb proposes TRBD1, but this gene call is untestable without DNA. The sequence derives from a human donor with ulcerative colitis or Crohn's disease, or a healthy co-twin of an affected twin (not recorded which). CDR3 loop: CASSLVVSRGDNEQFF.